Following are 4 T cell receptor beta chains from one sample sequenced in a study of beta chain features in type 1 diabetes. These receptors' targets are unknown. The authors reverse transcribed all of the isolated RNA, so sequencing captured expressed TCRB transcripts. Profiled with immunoSEQ multiplex PCR; TCRdb holds only in-frame clones, not every one. The sample yields around 110,000 clones, about 17% seen once. Broader study findings: A moderate, significant TCRB CDR3 shortening appeared in type 1 diabetes across four CD4+ subsets.

The source material was central memory CD4+ T cells from blood. The source is a man aged 30-40 years with type 1 diabetes.

This clone was seen only a few times. This sequence joins TRBV25-1 and TRBJ1-6; tentative D call: TRBD1 (6 bases). The CDR3 length is 15 residues. The germline V gene has CDR1 MGHDK and CDR2 SYGVNS. V dropped 1 base and J dropped 10 bases, with 14 bases sitting between them. The CDR3 bases are TGTGCCAGCAGTGAATCCGCAGGGGTAGGCTCACCCCTCCACTTT. Protein: CASSESAGVGSPLHF.

The gene calls are TRBV5-1 and TRBJ2-2; TRBD1 matches at 8 bases. CDR3 length equals 19 residues. J was trimmed by 4 bases and V by 4 bases; bases with no gene match: 18. Germline V gene sequence: CDR1 SGHRS, CDR2 YFSETQ. This CDR3 is CASSGFIFRDRSITGELFF. The DNA for the CDR3 is TGCGCCAGCAGCGGATTTATATTCCGGGACAGGAGCATCACCGGGGAGCTGTTTTTT.

This clone has just a few counts. The rearrangement uses TRBV6-6 and TRBJ2-6; no definite D call. The CDR3 is made up of 15 amino acids. V gave up 2 bases and J gave up 0 bases, with 5 bases separating them. Germline V gene data show CDR1 as MNHNY and CDR2 as SVGAGI (reference sequence). As DNA, the CDR3 is TGTGCCAGCAGTTACGTCGTCTCTGGGGCCAACGTCCTGACTTTC. Translated: CASSYVVSGANVLTF.

At least ten counts were recorded for this clone. CDR3 nucleotides: TGTGCCAGCAGCACCGGACAGAGCACAGATACGCAGTATTTT. Protein: CASSTGQSTDTQYF. The chain recombines TRBV5-4 with TRBJ2-3, with D perhaps matching TRBD1 (6 bases). V was clipped by 4 bases and J by 0 bases, with 9 bases between them. The germline CDR1 and CDR2 sequences are SGHNT and YYREEE (reference sequence). CDR3 length: 14 residues. Supplemented by reference TRBV5-4 and TRBJ2-3, the full variable domain reads ETGVTQSPTHLIKTRGQQVTLRCSSQSGHNTVSWYQQALGQGPQFIFQYYREEENGRGNFPPRFSGLQFPNYSSELNVNALELDDSALYLCASSTGQSTDTQYFGPGTRLTVL.